This TCR beta chain was found in a study of shared clonotypes between healthy human individuals. Clones were sequenced by immunoSEQ multiplex PCR, and TCRdb holds only the in-frame ones, with some missing. The table lists 950,000 to 1,100,000 clones, about 76% of them singletons. The CDR3 length is 11 residues. Sequenced input: memory CD4+ T cells sorted from blood. The subset: CD45RA-negative fraction. This sequence originates from a man aged 18 to 29 in good health. The chain has TRBV12-1 and TRBJ1-2. TRBV12-1 is recorded as a pseudogene. CDR3 in amino acids: CASVFNYGYTF. Here the CDR3 DNA reads TGTGCCAGCGTTTTTAACTATGGCTACACCTTC.